The next 32 T cell receptor beta chains were all read from a single sample in a study of blood T cell repertoires in COVID-19. Some clones are missing from TCRdb's copy, which holds only in-frame ones; the method was immunoSEQ multiplex PCR. The sample includes about 270,000 clones, 85% to 90% seen only once; the top ten take roughly 12%. The sample consisted of peripheral blood. These receptors all come from a woman aged 30 to 39 with COVID-19, enrolled during active disease.

The V and J genes are TRBV4-1 and TRBJ2-5; perhaps TRBD2 as D (5 bases). CDR1 MGHRA and CDR2 YSYEKL come from the germline V gene. Trimming took 1 base from V and 5 from J, leaving 8 bases between them. The CDR3 runs to 13 residues. This CDR3 reads CASSQVGSETQYF. The CDR3 DNA follows: TGCGCCAGCAGCCAAGTGGGGAGTGAGACCCAGTACTTC.

The CDR3 region is CASSQTGNEQFF. The CDR3 DNA sequence: TGCGCCAGCAGCCAAACAGGGAACGAGCAGTTCTTC. V gene TRBV4-1 combines with J gene TRBJ2-1, with D tentatively TRBD1 (6 bases). CDR3 size: 12 residues. CDR1 and CDR2 from the germline V gene are MGHRA and YSYEKL. V lost 2 bases to trimming and J lost 10 bases, with 9 bases between them.

The V and J genes are TRBV24-1 and TRBJ2-1; possibly TRBD2 for D (7 bases). Germline CDR1 reads KGHDR; CDR2 reads SFDVKD. The V end lost 5 bases, the J end lost 2 bases, and 9 bases lay between the germline ends. This CDR3 comprises 14 residues. CDR3 in amino acids: CATSAGGPYNEQFF. The CDR3 DNA reads as TGTGCCACCAGTGCGGGGGGCCCCTACAATGAGCAGTTCTTC.

The sample holds one count of this clone. The rearrangement links TRBV29-1 to TRBJ2-2; TRBD2 agrees at 9 bases. Unmatched junction bases numbered 7, after V lost 7 bases and J lost 4 bases. This CDR3 has 14 amino acids. Germline values: CDR1 SQVTM, CDR2 ANQGSEA. The CDR3 coding sequence is TGCAGCGCTTGGAGAGCGGGGGGCACCGGGGAGCTGTTTTTT. It encodes CSAWRAGGTGELFF.

J is TRBJ1-1 and V is TRBV5-1; D gene uncertain. CDR1 is SGHRS and CDR2 is YFSETQ in the germline V gene. The ends were cut back, 4 bases at V and 7 bases at J, with 14 bases in the middle. The CDR3 runs 13 residues. The CDR3 nucleotides read TGCGCCAGCAGCCCGGACCGGGAAATTGAAGCTTTCTTT. The encoded protein is CASSPDREIEAFF.

V is TRBV5-1 and J is TRBJ1-5; D may be TRBD1 (5 bases). The germline V and J ends were trimmed by 0 bases and 2 bases, with 9 bases remaining between them. Germline lookup yields CDR1 SGHRS and CDR2 YFSETQ. The CDR3 runs to 15 residues. CDR3: CASSLGTGRNQPQHF. The CDR3 DNA reads TGCGCCAGCAGCTTGGGTACAGGCCGCAATCAGCCCCAGCATTTT.

J is TRBJ2-5 and V is TRBV6-5; 9 bases map to TRBD1. Trimming took 7 bases from V and 5 from J; bases not matched to a gene: 11. CDR1 is MNHEY, CDR2 SVGAGI, per germline. CDR3 length equals 15 residues. The CDR3 nucleotides read TGTGCCAGCAAACGGGACAGGGTTGAAGGGGAGACCCAGTACTTC. It is translated as CASKRDRVEGETQYF.

This rearrangement joins TRBV5-4 to TRBJ1-3; TRBD1 aligns across 7 bases. The ends lost 3 bases at V and 1 base at J; junction bases unmatched: 4. The CDR3 totals 15 residues. Per the germline V gene, CDR1 is SGHNT and CDR2 is YYREEE (reference sequence). This chain's CDR3 is CASSSRQGSGNTIYF. The CDR3 coding sequence is TGTGCCAGCAGCTCAAGACAGGGTTCTGGAAACACCATATATTTT.

The J gene is TRBJ2-7, the V gene TRBV5-1, with D unresolved. The germline gives CDR1 SGHRS, CDR2 YFSETQ. The V end lost 0 bases, the J end lost 0 bases, and 7 bases lay between the germline ends. The CDR3 runs 14 residues. The CDR3 DNA reads TGCGCCAGCAGCTTGGTGGCATACTCCTACGAGCAGTACTTC. The encoded protein is CASSLVAYSYEQYF.

J is TRBJ1-6 and V is TRBV7-2; D unclear. The V end lost 7 bases, the J end lost 6 bases, and 13 bases lay between the germline ends. This CDR3 comprises 14 residues. Germline values: CDR1 SGHTA, CDR2 FQGNSA. CDR3 nucleotide sequence: TGTGCCAGCACCCCAACCACAATTAATTCACCCCTCCACTTT. This sequence encodes CASTPTTINSPLHF.

The chain carries TRBV27 and TRBJ2-3; 9 bases agree with TRBD2. CDR1 is MNHEY and CDR2 is SMNVEV in the germline V gene (reference sequence). V lost 3 bases to trimming and J lost 0 bases; unmatched junction nucleotides: 7. This CDR3 is 17 amino acids long. As DNA, the CDR3 is TGTGCCAGCAGTTTCGGAGCGGGGGGCCTTAGCACAGATACGCAGTATTTT. Translating it yields CASSFGAGGLSTDTQYF.

The chain joins TRBV6-2 or TRBV6-3 to TRBJ1-1; 7 bases are shared with TRBD1. Germline V CDR1 and CDR2: MNHEY, SVGEGT. CDR3 length equals 17 residues. V was clipped by 5 bases and J by 7 bases; unmatched bases: 19. CDR3 nucleotides: TGTGCCAGCAGTCCCCCCAGGGGGGACCGACCTTTTGGTGAAGCTTTCTTT. This encodes CASSPPRGDRPFGEAFF.

The chain has TRBV14 and TRBJ2-1; TRBD2 aligns across 7 bases. Looked up from germline, CDR1 is SGHDN and CDR2 is FVKESK. With V trimmed by 1 base and J by 4 bases, 10 bases remained unmatched. CDR3 length: 17 amino acids. The CDR3 reads CASSQASGQFLYNEQFF. The DNA of the CDR3 is TGTGCCAGCAGCCAAGCTAGCGGTCAATTTCTTTACAATGAGCAGTTCTTC.

The rearrangement joins TRBV5-6 to TRBJ1-2, with TRBD1 identical over 10 bases. This CDR3 region has 16 residues. V lost 4 bases to trimming and J lost 4 bases; unmatched junction nucleotides: 10. Germline V gene data show CDR1 as SGHDT and CDR2 as YYEEEE. The CDR3 loop is CASSQSGTGEPYGYTF. CDR3 in DNA: TGTGCCAGCAGCCAAAGTGGGACAGGGGAACCCTATGGCTACACCTTC. Drawing the rest from reference TRBV5-6 and TRBJ1-2, the complete variable domain is DAGVTQSPTHLIKTRGQQVTLRCSPKSGHDTVSWYQQALGQGPQFIFQYYEEEERQRGNFPDRFSGHQFPNYSSELNVNALLLGDSALYLCASSQSGTGEPYGYTFGSGTRLTVV.

V and J are TRBV11-3 and TRBJ2-6, with 7 bases matching TRBD2. The CDR3 is 17 amino acids. Germline V gene sequence: CDR1 SGHNT, CDR2 YENEEA. Trimming removed 2 bases from V and 4 bases from J; junction bases left unmatched: 8. The CDR3 bases are TGTGCCAGCAGCTTAACCGGAGCGGGGCCCGGGGCCAACGTCCTGACTTTC. Translating gives CASSLTGAGPGANVLTF.

The gene calls are TRBV9 and TRBJ2-7; maybe TRBD2 (5 bases). CDR1 and CDR2 (germline): SGDLS, YYNGEE. CDR3 size: 13 residues. Trimming pared 4 bases from V and 0 bases from J, leaving 8 bases between. Here the CDR3 DNA reads TGTGCCAGCAGCTTCGGGGTCTCCTACGAGCAGTACTTC. The encoded protein is CASSFGVSYEQYF.

This chain uses TRBV10-3 with TRBJ1-2, with D possibly TRBD1 on 5 matching bases. The germline gives CDR1 ENHRY, CDR2 SYGVKD. Trimming took off 0 bases at V and 7 bases at J, with 15 bases between the two ends. The CDR3 totals 15 residues. This CDR3 is CAISESSGQASGYTF. CDR3 nucleotide sequence: TGTGCCATCAGTGAGTCATCAGGGCAGGCAAGTGGCTACACCTTC.

This clone has a handful of counts. This chain links TRBV6-2 or TRBV6-3 with TRBJ2-1; TRBD1 aligns across 7 bases. Germline-derived CDR1 and CDR2 are MNHEY and SVGEGT. Germline trimming cut 2 bases from V and 7 bases from J; bases unmatched to any gene: 14. CDR3 length equals 17 residues. CDR3 protein: CASSYNRRGRFGNEQFF. The DNA of the CDR3 is TGTGCCAGCAGTTACAATAGAAGGGGGCGATTCGGTAATGAGCAGTTCTTC.

The rearrangement links TRBV19 to TRBJ2-2; possibly TRBD2 for D (6 bases). The CDR3 contains 13 residues. Germline V lookup: CDR1 LNHDA, CDR2 SQIVND (reference sequence). Between the trimmed V and J ends, which lost 5 bases and 6 bases, there was a span of 10 bases. The CDR3 loop reads CASSRRGAGELFF. Here the CDR3 DNA reads TGTGCCAGTAGTCGGCGGGGAGCCGGGGAGCTGTTTTTT.

The chain uses TRBV11-2 and TRBJ1-2; TRBD1 aligns across 8 bases. This CDR3 is 15 amino acids long. The V and J ends lost 4 bases and 10 bases, in that order; junction bases with no gene match: 14. The V gene's germline CDR1 is SGHAT and CDR2 FQNNGV. CDR3 coding DNA: TGTGCCAGCAGCTCTCTGGACAGGGTTGGAATTTCCTACACCTTC. It codes for CASSSLDRVGISYTF.

The chain combines TRBV19 with TRBJ2-5; TRBD2 matches at 13 bases. Looked up from germline, CDR1 is LNHDA and CDR2 is SQIVND (reference sequence). The CDR3 has 16 residues. V lost 7 bases to trimming and J lost 5 bases; unmatched junction nucleotides: 10. The CDR3 DNA reads TGTGCCAGTACCCCACAGGGACTAGCGGGGCCCGAGACCCAGTACTTC. It translates to CASTPQGLAGPETQYF. Using reference TRBV19 and TRBJ2-5 for the parts outside the CDR3, the full variable domain is DGGITQSPKYLFRKEGQNVTLSCEQNLNHDAMYWYRQDPGQGLRLIYYSQIVNDFQKGDIAEGYSVSREKKESFPLTVTSAQKNPTAFYLCASTPQGLAGPETQYFGPGTRLLVL.

This clone appeared once. V gene TRBV6-1 combines with J gene TRBJ2-5, with 7 positions matching TRBD1. Germline-derived CDR1 and CDR2 are MNHNS and SASEGT. The CDR3 loop spans 17 amino acids. The trim removed 3 bases at V and 2 bases at J, leaving 12 bases unmatched. The CDR3 loop reads CASSETWDSSAQETQYF. The CDR3 region has the DNA TGTGCCAGCAGTGAGACATGGGACAGTTCGGCTCAAGAGACCCAGTACTTC.

The CDR3 sequence: CASSAERGSGGEQYF. CDR3 in DNA: TGTGCCAGCAGTGCGGAGAGGGGGTCTGGCGGGGAGCAGTACTTC. The J gene is TRBJ2-7, the V gene TRBV2, with a weak D call TRBD1 (6 bases). The length of the CDR3 is 15 residues. Trimming cost V 4 bases and J 7 bases, with 20 bases left between them. The germline V gene encodes CDR1 SNHLY and CDR2 FYNNEI. Supplemented by reference TRBV2 and TRBJ2-7, the full variable domain reads EPEVTQTPSHQVTQMGQEVILRCVPISNHLYFYWYRQILGQKVEFLVSFYNNEISEKSEIFDDQFSVERPDGSNFTLKIRSTKLEDSAMYFCASSAERGSGGEQYFGPGTRLTVT.

The chain combines TRBV5-6 with TRBJ1-6; D remains unclear. Trimming left V 1 base short and J 6 bases short, with 11 bases between. The CDR3 extends over 15 amino acids. Germline V gene data show CDR1 as SGHDT and CDR2 as YYEEEE. This CDR3 reads CASSLSYSLNSPLHF. The CDR3 nucleotides read TGTGCCAGCAGCTTGAGTTACAGCCTTAATTCACCCCTCCACTTT.

V gene TRBV3-1 (or the pseudogene TRBV3-2) combines with J gene TRBJ1-5; TRBD1 matches at 7 bases. The trim removed 1 base at V and 0 bases at J, leaving 3 bases unmatched. Germline-derived CDR1 and CDR2 are LGHDT and YNNKEL (reference sequence). CDR3 length: 16 residues. In DNA form, the CDR3 reads TGTGCCAGCAGCCAAGGGACAGGTAATAGCAATCAGCCCCAGCATTTT. Translation: CASSQGTGNSNQPQHF.

The chain carries TRBV9 and TRBJ2-3, with a tentative D call TRBD1 (7 bases). The CDR3 extends over 15 amino acids. The V end lost 2 bases, the J end lost 4 bases, and 14 bases lay between the germline ends. The germline V gene has CDR1 SGDLS and CDR2 YYNGEE. CDR3 residues: CASSVQGGWADTQYF. In nucleotides, the CDR3 is TGTGCCAGCAGCGTTCAGGGGGGCTGGGCAGATACGCAGTATTTT.

CDR3 residues: CASSKLPRSGGYTF. The CDR3 DNA follows: TGTGCCAGCAGCAAACTTCCCCGCTCGGGTGGCTACACCTTC. This sequence joins TRBV21-1 and TRBJ1-2. TRBV21-1 is labeled a pseudogene. CDR3 length: 14 amino acids.

This chain joins TRBV6-5 and TRBJ1-2; 7 nucleotides agree with TRBD1. V shed 3 bases and J 4 bases; nucleotides not matched to a gene: 2. The CDR3 is made up of 13 amino acids. Germline CDR1 MNHEY, CDR2 SVGAGI. The CDR3 protein is CASSYRQGYGYTF. In DNA form, the CDR3 reads TGTGCCAGCAGTTATCGACAGGGCTATGGCTACACCTTC.

This clone was recorded only once. The genes are TRBV4-1 and TRBJ2-7; 8 nucleotides agree with TRBD1. After removal of 4 bases from V and 5 bases from J, the junction contained 7 bases not matched to a gene. This CDR3 contains 14 residues. CDR1 is MGHRA, CDR2 YSYEKL, per germline. CDR3 coding DNA: TGCGCCAGCAGCCTAACGCGGACAGGGAACGAGCAGTACTTC. Translation gives CASSLTRTGNEQYF.

In its sample, this clone was seen a few times. V usage is TRBV6-5 and J usage is TRBJ2-7; TRBD1 matches at 10 bases. Trimming took 4 bases from V and 4 from J; bases not matched to a gene: 4. Germline CDR1 is MNHEY and CDR2 is SVGAGI. The CDR3 extends over 14 amino acids. CDR3 bases: TGTGCCAGCAGTTTCGGGACAGGGGAATACGAGCAGTACTTC. This codes for CASSFGTGEYEQYF.

The rearrangement joins TRBV28 to TRBJ1-1; D perhaps matches TRBD1 (6 bases). V was shortened by 4 bases and J by 5 bases, with 17 bases between the two germline ends. The germline V gene has CDR1 MDHEN and CDR2 SYDVKM. This CDR3 has 15 amino acids. CDR3 in amino acids: CASSSPRQGFTEAFF. CDR3 bases: TGTGCCAGCAGTTCCCCCCGGCAGGGGTTTACTGAAGCTTTCTTT.

J is TRBJ2-5 and V is TRBV5-1, with D uncertain. Germline V CDR1 and CDR2: SGHRS, YFSETQ. V was shortened by 1 base and J by 3 bases, with 13 bases between the two germline ends. The CDR3 covers 15 residues. CDR3 protein: CASSLIPSSEETQYF. The DNA for the CDR3 is TGCGCCAGCAGCTTGATACCGTCCTCAGAAGAGACCCAGTACTTC.